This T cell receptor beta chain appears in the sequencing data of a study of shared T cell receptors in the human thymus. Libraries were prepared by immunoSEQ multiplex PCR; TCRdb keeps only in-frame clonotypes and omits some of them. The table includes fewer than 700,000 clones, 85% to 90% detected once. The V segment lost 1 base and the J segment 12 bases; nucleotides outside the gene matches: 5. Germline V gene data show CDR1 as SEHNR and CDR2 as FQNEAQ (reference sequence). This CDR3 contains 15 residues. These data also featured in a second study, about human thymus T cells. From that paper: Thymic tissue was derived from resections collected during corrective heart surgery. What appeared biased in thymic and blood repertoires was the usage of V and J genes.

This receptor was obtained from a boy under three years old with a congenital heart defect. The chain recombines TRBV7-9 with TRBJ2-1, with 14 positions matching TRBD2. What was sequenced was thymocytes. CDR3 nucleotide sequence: TGTGCCAGCAGCTTAGAGGGACTAGCGGGAGAGGGGCAGTTCTTC. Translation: CASSLEGLAGEGQFF.